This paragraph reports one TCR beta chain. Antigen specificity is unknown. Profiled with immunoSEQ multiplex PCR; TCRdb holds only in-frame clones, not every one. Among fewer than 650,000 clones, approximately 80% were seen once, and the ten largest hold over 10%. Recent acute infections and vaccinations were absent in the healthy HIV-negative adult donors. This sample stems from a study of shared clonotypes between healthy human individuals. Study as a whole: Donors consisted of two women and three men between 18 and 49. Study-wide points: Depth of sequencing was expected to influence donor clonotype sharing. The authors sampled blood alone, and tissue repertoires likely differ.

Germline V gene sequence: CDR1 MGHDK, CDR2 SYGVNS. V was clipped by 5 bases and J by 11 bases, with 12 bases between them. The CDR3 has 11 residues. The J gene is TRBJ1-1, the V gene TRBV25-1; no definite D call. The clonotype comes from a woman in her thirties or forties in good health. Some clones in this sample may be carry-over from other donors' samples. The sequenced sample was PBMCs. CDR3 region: CASSSGLGAFF. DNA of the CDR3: TGTGCCAGCAGTAGCGGGCTCGGGGCTTTCTTT.